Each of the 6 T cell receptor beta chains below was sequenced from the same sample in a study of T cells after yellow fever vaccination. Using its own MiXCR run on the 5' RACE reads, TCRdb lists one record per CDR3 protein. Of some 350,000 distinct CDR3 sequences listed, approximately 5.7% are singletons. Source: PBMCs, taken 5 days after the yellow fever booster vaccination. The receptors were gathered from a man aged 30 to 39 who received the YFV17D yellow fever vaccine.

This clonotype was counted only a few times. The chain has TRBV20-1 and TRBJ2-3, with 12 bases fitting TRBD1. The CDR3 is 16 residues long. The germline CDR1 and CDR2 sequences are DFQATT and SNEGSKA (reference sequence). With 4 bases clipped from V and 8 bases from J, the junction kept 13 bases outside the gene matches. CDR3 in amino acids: CSANHFRDRGPGTQYF. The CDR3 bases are TGCAGTGCTAATCACTTCCGGGACAGGGGGCCAGGTACGCAGTATTTT.

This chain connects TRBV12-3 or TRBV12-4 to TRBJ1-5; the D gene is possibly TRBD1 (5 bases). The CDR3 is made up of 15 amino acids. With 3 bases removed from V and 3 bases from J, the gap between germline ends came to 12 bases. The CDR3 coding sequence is TGTGCCAGCAGTTTCCGGTGGACACTCAATCAGCCCCAGCATTTT. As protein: CASSFRWTLNQPQHF.

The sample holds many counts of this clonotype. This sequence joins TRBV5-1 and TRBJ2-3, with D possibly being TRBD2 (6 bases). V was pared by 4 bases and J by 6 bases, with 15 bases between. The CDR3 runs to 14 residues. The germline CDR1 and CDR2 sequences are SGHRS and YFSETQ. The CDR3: CASSPGVTVDTQYF. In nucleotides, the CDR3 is TGCGCCAGCAGCCCGGGAGTAACTGTCGATACGCAGTATTTT.

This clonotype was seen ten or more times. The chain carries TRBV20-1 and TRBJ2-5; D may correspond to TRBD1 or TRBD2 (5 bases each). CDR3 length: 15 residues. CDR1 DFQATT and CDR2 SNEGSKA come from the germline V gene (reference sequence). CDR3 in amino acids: CSLKSWQGDQETQYF. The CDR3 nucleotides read TGCAGCCTTAAAAGCTGGCAGGGAGACCAAGAGACCCAGTACTTC.

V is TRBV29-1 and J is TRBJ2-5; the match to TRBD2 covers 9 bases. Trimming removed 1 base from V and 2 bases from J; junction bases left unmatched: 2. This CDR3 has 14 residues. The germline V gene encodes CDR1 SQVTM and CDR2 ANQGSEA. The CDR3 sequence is CSVEALAGQETQYF. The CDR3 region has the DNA TGCAGCGTTGAAGCCCTAGCGGGACAAGAGACCCAGTACTTC.

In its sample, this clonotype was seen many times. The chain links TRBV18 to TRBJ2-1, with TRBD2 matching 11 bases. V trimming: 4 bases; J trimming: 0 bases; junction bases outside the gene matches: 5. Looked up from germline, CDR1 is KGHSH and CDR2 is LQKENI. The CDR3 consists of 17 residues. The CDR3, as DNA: TGTGCCAGCTCACGAACGACTAGCGGGGCCTCCTACAATGAGCAGTTCTTC. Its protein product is CASSRTTSGASYNEQFF. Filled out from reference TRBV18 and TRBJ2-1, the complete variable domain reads NAGVMQNPRHLVRRRGQEARLRCSPMKGHSHVYWYRQLPEEGLKFMVYLQKENIIDESGMPKERFSAEFPKEGPSILRIQQVVRGDSAAYFCASSRTTSGASYNEQFFGPGTRLTVL.